The 17 T cell receptor beta chains in this list originate from one sample, sequenced in a study of patients and donors after allogeneic stem cell transplantation. Each CDR3 protein gets one entry after TCRdb re-called the RT-PCR reads with MiXCR. Of hundreds of thousands of distinct CDR3 sequences listed, 16% are singletons. The specimen was blood, either unsorted or a sorted T cell fraction (not recorded which). The source is a human donor who was either an allogeneic HSCT recipient or a stem cell or donor lymphocyte infusion donor (not recorded which). It is not recorded whose cells these are; they may come from a transplant donor.

This chain connects TRBV6-1 to TRBJ2-3, with 8 bases fitting TRBD2. The trim removed 7 bases at V and 1 base at J, leaving 10 bases unmatched. The length of the CDR3 is 16 residues. CDR1 MNHNS and CDR2 SASEGT come from the germline V gene. In nucleotides, the CDR3 is TGTGCCAGCATTAGCGGGACAAGGAGTGGCACAGATACGCAGTATTTT. Its translation is CASISGTRSGTDTQYF.

This clonotype was picked up a small number of times. The chain carries TRBV18 and TRBJ2-7; no clear D. This CDR3 spans 16 amino acids. The V end lost 3 bases, the J end lost 4 bases, and 19 bases lay between the germline ends. Germline-derived CDR1 and CDR2 are KGHSH and LQKENI. The CDR3 sequence: CASSPKRILKSYEQYF. CDR3 coding DNA: TGTGCCAGCTCACCCAAAAGAATCCTGAAAAGTTACGAGCAGTACTTC.

The table lists this clonotype with a few counts. V and J are TRBV5-6 and TRBJ1-3; D ambiguous. The CDR3 has 14 residues. Germline values: CDR1 SGHDT, CDR2 YYEEEE. V was trimmed by 3 bases and J by 10 bases, leaving 17 bases between them. CDR3 bases: TGTGCCAGCAGCTCCGCGGGTAGGCGGGGAACCATATATTTT. This sequence encodes CASSSAGRRGTIYF.

The chain is built from TRBV20-1 and TRBJ2-5, with D perhaps being TRBD1 or TRBD2 (6 bases each). The V end was cut by 1 base, the J end by 5 bases, with 11 bases between. Germline assignment: CDR1 DFQATT and CDR2 SNEGSKA (reference sequence). The CDR3 is made up of 13 amino acids. In nucleotides, the CDR3 is TGCAGTGCTAGAGCAGGAGGGGGTGAGACCCAGTACTTC. Residues: CSARAGGGETQYF.

This clonotype was seen a few times. This chain joins TRBV11-3 and TRBJ2-1, with D maybe TRBD2 (7 bases). Germline V gives CDR1 SGHNT, CDR2 YENEEA. Trimming pared 4 bases from V and 0 bases from J, leaving 13 bases between. This CDR3 has 16 residues. The CDR3 coding sequence is TGTGCCAGCAGCTGGGGAGGGGGTGGCTCCTACAATGAGCAGTTCTTC. It codes for CASSWGGGGSYNEQFF.

The chain carries TRBV24-1 and TRBJ2-1, with D hard to call. In germline, CDR1 is KGHDR, CDR2 SFDVKD. Trimming took off 4 bases at V and 10 bases at J, with 13 bases between the two ends. The CDR3 length is 13 residues. The CDR3 is CATSESRSREQFF. The CDR3 DNA is TGTGCCACCAGTGAATCGAGGAGTAGGGAGCAGTTCTTC.

This chain joins TRBV25-1 and TRBJ2-5; TRBD1 aligns across 7 bases. V lost 3 bases and J lost 3; bases outside the gene matches: 13. The CDR3 runs 17 residues. Per the germline V gene, CDR1 is MGHDK and CDR2 is SYGVNS. CDR3 coding DNA: TGTGCCAGCAGTGATTCTTACAGGGGATTCTCTAAAGAGACCCAGTACTTC. It specifies CASSDSYRGFSKETQYF.

This clonotype was picked up one time. This chain connects TRBV12-3 or TRBV12-4 to TRBJ1-5; tentative D call: TRBD1 (6 bases). V lost 3 bases and J lost 7, with 13 bases in between. This CDR3 region has 14 residues. CDR3 in DNA: TGTGCCAGCAGTTTGCAGGGGCGGGAACAGCCCCAGCATTTT. The encoded protein is CASSLQGREQPQHF.

The genes are TRBV6-1 and TRBJ1-2, with D possibly matching TRBD1 (5 bases). Trimming took off 5 bases at V and 1 base at J, with 20 bases between the two ends. The CDR3 extends over 17 amino acids. Germline CDR1 and CDR2: MNHNS and SASEGT. The CDR3 loop reads CASSTTALPPLNYGYTF. CDR3 in DNA: TGTGCCAGCAGTACGACAGCTCTTCCCCCTCTTAACTATGGCTACACCTTC.

This clonotype has just a few counts. The rearrangement uses TRBV7-3 and TRBJ2-3; D uncertain. Per germline, CDR1 SGHTA and CDR2 FQGTGA. The V gene lost 5 bases and the J gene lost 4 bases, with 13 bases spanning the gap. This CDR3 is built from 14 residues. CDR3 loop: CASSHSIRPDTQYF. Written as DNA, the CDR3 is TGTGCCAGCAGCCACTCCATTCGGCCAGATACGCAGTATTTT.

The chain has TRBV19 and TRBJ2-1, with 10 bases fitting TRBD2. The CDR3 covers 14 residues. Unmatched junction bases numbered 4, after V lost 2 bases and J lost 9 bases. Germline CDR1 LNHDA, CDR2 SQIVND (reference sequence). This CDR3 reads CASSIWASGSEQFF. DNA of the CDR3: TGTGCCAGTAGTATATGGGCTAGCGGGAGTGAGCAGTTCTTC. Using reference TRBV19 and TRBJ2-1 for the parts outside the CDR3, the full variable domain is DGGITQSPKYLFRKEGQNVTLSCEQNLNHDAMYWYRQDPGQGLRLIYYSQIVNDFQKGDIAEGYSVSREKKESFPLTVTSAQKNPTAFYLCASSIWASGSEQFFGPGTRLTVL.

The chain couples TRBV10-3 to TRBJ2-6; D gene uncertain. CDR1 ENHRY and CDR2 SYGVKD come from the germline V gene. The CDR3 has 16 amino acids. V was shortened by 0 bases and J by 1 base, with 7 bases between the two germline ends. Written as DNA, the CDR3 is TGTGCCATCAGTGAGTCGATCGGGTCTGGGGCCAACGTCCTGACTTTC. Protein product: CAISESIGSGANVLTF.

This clonotype was seen more than once but under ten times. V gene TRBV2 combines with J gene TRBJ1-6; D remains unclear. The CDR3 spans 16 residues. Trimming removed 3 bases at V and 3 bases at J, with 12 bases between. The germline V gene has CDR1 SNHLY and CDR2 FYNNEI. The CDR3 loop reads CASSDQVPIYNSPLHF. The CDR3 bases are TGTGCCAGCAGTGATCAGGTTCCTATCTATAATTCACCCCTCCACTTT.

This clonotype was recorded a few times. The CDR3 region has the DNA TGTGCCACCAGTCCGTCGGATGGAGGGGCGAACTATGGCTACACCTTC. It is translated as CATSPSDGGANYGYTF. The chain couples TRBV24-1 to TRBJ1-2, with D tentatively TRBD1 (5 bases). Trimming shortened V by 6 bases and J by 2 bases, and 18 bases separated the two germline ends. This CDR3 spans 16 amino acids. Germline V CDR1 and CDR2: KGHDR, SFDVKD.

This clonotype has only a few counts. CDR3 amino acids: CSARDGRYWRQNTEAFF. The CDR3 DNA follows: TGCAGTGCTAGAGATGGAAGGTATTGGCGCCAGAACACTGAAGCTTTCTTT. The chain links TRBV20-1 to TRBJ1-1; no reliable D call. V was trimmed by 0 bases and J by 1 base, leaving 18 bases between them. Germline V CDR1 and CDR2: DFQATT, SNEGSKA (reference sequence). This CDR3 comprises 17 residues.

This clonotype has a single count. V gene TRBV20-1 combines with J gene TRBJ2-2; 13 nucleotides match TRBD2. Germline values: CDR1 DFQATT, CDR2 SNEGSKA (reference sequence). There are 13 residues in the CDR3. V lost 6 bases, J lost 8 bases, and 3 bases stayed unmatched. CDR3 sequence (DNA): TGCAGTGCCCAGGGACTAGCGGGAGGGGAGCTGTTTTTT. As protein: CSAQGLAGGELFF.

This clonotype has ten or more counts. The chain is built from TRBV5-1 and TRBJ2-3, with 13 bases lining up with TRBD2. Germline CDR1 reads SGHRS; CDR2 reads YFSETQ. V was pared by 4 bases and J by 4 bases, with 3 bases of the junction left unmatched. This CDR3 comprises 15 residues. The CDR3 loop reads CASSQGLAGADTQYF. CDR3 DNA sequence: TGCGCCAGCAGCCAAGGACTAGCGGGAGCAGATACGCAGTATTTT.